The 15 T cell receptor beta chains presented below share a single source sample, sequenced in a study of blood T cell repertoires in COVID-19 (dated by TCRdb to the early 2020s). To prepare the library, the immunoSEQ multiplex PCR assay was applied. The source is immuneACCESS, and TCRdb retained only in-frame sequences with V and J called. Part of the clones is not carried over; for the studies checked, unresolved V genes explain less than half of this, and the remainder is unexplained. The sample table holds roughly 200,000 clones, of which about 81% were seen once. About 12% of the sample comes from the top ten. Sequenced: peripheral blood. The receptors come from a woman older than 75 with COVID-19, enrolled during active disease.

The J gene is TRBJ2-5, the V gene TRBV25-1; TRBD1 matches 10 bases. Trimming removed 2 bases from V and 3 bases from J; junction bases left unmatched: 3. This CDR3 is 15 amino acids long. Germline CDR1 is MGHDK and CDR2 is SYGVNS. The CDR3 coding sequence is TGTGCCAGCAGTGAAGCCGGGACAGGGGAAGAGACCCAGTACTTC. The encoded protein is CASSEAGTGEETQYF.

The chain joins TRBV3-1 (or the pseudogene TRBV3-2) to TRBJ2-7; 9 bases map to TRBD1. The germline V gene encodes CDR1 LGHDT and CDR2 YNNKEL (reference sequence). This CDR3 region has 17 residues. V dropped 0 bases and J dropped 3; count of bases not matched to a gene: 9. The CDR3 region is CASSQDVWGTGIYEQYF. The DNA of the CDR3 is TGTGCCAGCAGCCAAGATGTATGGGGGACAGGGATCTACGAGCAGTACTTC.

V gene TRBV5-4 combines with J gene TRBJ2-5; maybe TRBD1 (6 bases). Germline assignment: CDR1 SGHNT and CDR2 YYREEE (reference sequence). Trimming took 0 bases from V and 5 from J, leaving 8 bases between them. This CDR3 contains 13 residues. This CDR3 reads CASSLDRVETQYF. CDR3 coding DNA: TGTGCCAGCAGCTTGGACAGGGTGGAGACCCAGTACTTC.

The chain employs TRBV11-1 and TRBJ2-2; TRBD1 aligns across 9 bases. Looked up from germline, CDR1 is SGHAT and CDR2 is FQDESV (reference sequence). The CDR3 runs to 15 residues. V shed 5 bases and J 6 bases; nucleotides not matched to a gene: 7. The DNA for the CDR3 is TGTGCCAGCAGCCGGGGACAGGGCGAGTCCGGGGAGCTGTTTTTT. Encoded protein: CASSRGQGESGELFF.

This clone showed up just once. V and J are TRBV28 and TRBJ1-3; D is unresolved. From germline, CDR1 is MDHEN and CDR2 SYDVKM. The CDR3 has 12 residues. V lost 8 bases to trimming and J lost 2 bases, with 7 bases between them. In DNA form, the CDR3 reads TGTGCCAGCGAGGGTACTGGAAACACCATATATTTT. Amino acid sequence: CASEGTGNTIYF. The full variable domain, rest sourced from reference TRBV28 and TRBJ1-3, is DVKVTQSSRYLVKRTGEKVFLECVQDMDHENMFWYRQDPGLGLRLIYFSYDVKMKEKGDIPEGYSVSREKKERFSLILESASTNQTSMYLCASEGTGNTIYFGEGSWLTVV.

J is TRBJ1-2 and V is TRBV19, with D possibly TRBD1 on 6 matching bases. CDR1 LNHDA and CDR2 SQIVND come from the germline V gene (reference sequence). The CDR3 extends over 15 amino acids. With 10 bases removed from V and 4 bases from J, the gap between germline ends came to 22 bases. In DNA form, the CDR3 reads TGTGCCACTTCGGACAGTCTGACCCAATTCTATGGCTACACCTTC. Its translation: CATSDSLTQFYGYTF.

This chain connects TRBV9 to TRBJ1-2, with TRBD1 matching 12 bases. Trimming cost V 4 bases and J 7 bases; bases outside gene matches: 11. This CDR3 region has 16 residues. Germline lookup yields CDR1 SGDLS and CDR2 YYNGEE. The CDR3 nucleotides are TGTGCCAGCAGCCCAGTAATGGGACAGGGGGCATCTGGCTACACCTTC. It codes for CASSPVMGQGASGYTF.

CDR3 in amino acids: CASTQGPNTEAFF. Here the CDR3 DNA reads TGTGCCAGCACACAGGGACCGAACACTGAAGCTTTCTTT. The chain carries TRBV11-2 and TRBJ1-1; D perhaps matches TRBD1 (6 bases). Germline CDR1 SGHAT, CDR2 FQNNGV. This CDR3 has 13 residues. Trimming took off 7 bases at V and 1 base at J, with 10 bases between the two ends.

V and J are TRBV5-4 and TRBJ2-5; 8 bases are a match to TRBD2. Germline CDR1 reads SGHNT; CDR2 reads YYREEE (reference sequence). The CDR3 runs 15 residues. V shed 0 bases and J 4 bases; nucleotides not matched to a gene: 5. The CDR3 reads CASSLVSGIGETQYF. CDR3 DNA sequence: TGTGCCAGCAGCTTGGTTAGCGGGATTGGAGAGACCCAGTACTTC.

In its sample, this clone was seen a few times. This rearrangement joins TRBV27 to TRBJ2-1, with TRBD2 matching 7 bases. The CDR3 sequence is 15 residues long. Germline V gives CDR1 MNHEY, CDR2 SMNVEV (reference sequence). The V and J ends lost 0 bases and 4 bases, in that order; junction bases with no gene match: 3. The CDR3 sequence is CASSLSPGGYNEQFF. The CDR3 region has the DNA TGTGCCAGCAGTTTATCCCCGGGGGGTTACAATGAGCAGTTCTTC.

Written as DNA, the CDR3 is TGCAGCGTTGTAGCGACAGGGGATTGGAATCAGCCCCAGCATTTT. It specifies CSVVATGDWNQPQHF. The chain links TRBV29-1 to TRBJ1-5, with 8 bases lining up with TRBD1. The CDR3 runs 15 residues. CDR1 and CDR2 (germline): SQVTM, ANQGSEA. V lost 4 bases and J lost 4; bases outside the gene matches: 9. Full variable domain (missing parts from reference TRBV29-1 and TRBJ1-5): SAVISQKPSRDICQRGTSLTIQCQVDSQVTMMFWYRQQPGQSLTLIATANQGSEATYESGFVIDKFPISRPNLTFSTLTVSNMSPEDSSIYLCSVVATGDWNQPQHFGDGTRLSIL.

This chain links TRBV19 with TRBJ2-3; 14 positions match TRBD2. This CDR3 contains 17 residues. Germline V gene sequence: CDR1 LNHDA, CDR2 SQIVND (reference sequence). V gave up 6 bases and J gave up 6 bases; unmatched junction bases: 11. For the CDR3, the DNA is TGTGCCAGTAGCGGTATCCGGACTAGCGGGAGGCCCGATACGCAGTATTTT. Translation gives CASSGIRTSGRPDTQYF.

The chain carries TRBV19 and TRBJ2-2; the D gene is possibly TRBD1 (6 bases). The CDR3 loop spans 14 amino acids. CDR1 and CDR2 from the germline V gene are LNHDA and SQIVND (reference sequence). Trimming took 6 bases from V and 1 from J, leaving 9 bases between them. CDR3 in amino acids: CASRAGVNTGELFF. CDR3 nucleotides: TGTGCCAGTAGGGCAGGGGTGAACACCGGGGAGCTGTTTTTT.

As concerns this clone: Other DNA variants within this sample encode the same CDR3. The J gene is TRBJ2-2, the V gene TRBV11-2, with TRBD1 matching over 7 bases. V lost 3 bases to trimming and J lost 5 bases; unmatched junction nucleotides: 3. Germline CDR1 and CDR2: SGHAT and FQNNGV. The CDR3 is 14 amino acids. CDR3: CASSLAGGTGELFF. The CDR3 nucleotides are TGTGCCAGCAGCTTGGCAGGGGGAACCGGGGAGCTGTTTTTT.

The gene calls are TRBV28 and TRBJ2-7; the D gene is possibly TRBD1 (6 bases). V lost 2 bases, J lost 2 bases, and 13 bases lay in between. This CDR3 has 15 residues. CDR1 and CDR2 from the germline V gene are MDHEN and SYDVKM. The CDR3 DNA reads TGTGCCAGCAGTTTAAGCCTAAGACAGGCCTACGAGCAGTACTTC. This gives the protein CASSLSLRQAYEQYF.